Listed here is a single T cell receptor (beta chain). The antigen is not known. Primers for the PCR totalled 60 Vbeta and 13 Jbeta. Profiling relied on immunoSEQ multiplex PCR, and the TCRdb table lists in-frame clones only, not all of them. The data show roughly 130,000 clones, less than 85% seen once. This CDR3 has 17 residues. Trimming removed 4 bases from V and 7 bases from J; junction bases left unmatched: 15. Germline assignment: CDR1 LNHNV and CDR2 YYDKDF (reference sequence). The sample comes from a study of cytomegalovirus exposure and HLA in healthy donors. Findings and caveats of the study: Analyzed later, most CMV-associated TCR beta chains appeared HLA-restricted. Reports state that TCR beta sequences accurately predicted most subjects' HLA-A and HLA-B alleles. Another analysis was done later, and it associated over 15,000 TCR beta sequences with HLA alleles at 0.05 false discovery rate. A later analysis revealed that TCR association rates differed between HLA loci, peaking at DRB1 and bottoming out at HLA-C.

Material: PBMCs. This receptor was obtained from a woman aged 40 to 55 in good health and CMV-seropositive. V usage is TRBV15 and J usage is TRBJ2-1; 8 positions match TRBD2. The CDR3 spells CATSTRPQRERLNEQFF. As DNA, the CDR3 is TGTGCCACCAGCACGCGACCCCAGCGGGAGAGGTTAAATGAGCAGTTCTTC.